This T cell receptor beta chain was captured by sequencing in a study of T cell responses to AZD1222 COVID-19 vaccine. Findings of the study overall: Nearly half of unique spike-specific TCRs reportedly avoided B.1.351 and B.1.1.7 mutated regions. In all cases, repertoires were sampled only after the peak T cell response. Just a handful of AZD1222 recipients tested seropositive at baseline. The donors showed a predominance of white British ancestry and of females, with possible underestimation of clonal diversity.

Germline V gene sequence: CDR1 MNHNY, CDR2 SVGAGI (reference sequence). This CDR3 spans 14 amino acids. V shed 4 bases, J shed 7 bases, and the junction held 5 bases outside the gene matches. Remarks on this clone: Its antigen is unknown.

Measured with immunoSEQ multiplex PCR; TCRdb has only the in-frame clones, and not every one. Of approximately 220,000 clones in the sample, 93% were seen once. The receptor comes from an adult in good health. The J gene is TRBJ1-4, the V gene TRBV6-6; 8 positions agree with TRBD1. The sample consisted of peripheral blood, taken on day 0 of MenACWY control vaccination. CDR3 sequence reads: CASSSQGVTEKLFF. The CDR3 region has the DNA TGTGCCAGCAGTTCACAGGGGGTTACTGAAAAACTGTTTTTT.